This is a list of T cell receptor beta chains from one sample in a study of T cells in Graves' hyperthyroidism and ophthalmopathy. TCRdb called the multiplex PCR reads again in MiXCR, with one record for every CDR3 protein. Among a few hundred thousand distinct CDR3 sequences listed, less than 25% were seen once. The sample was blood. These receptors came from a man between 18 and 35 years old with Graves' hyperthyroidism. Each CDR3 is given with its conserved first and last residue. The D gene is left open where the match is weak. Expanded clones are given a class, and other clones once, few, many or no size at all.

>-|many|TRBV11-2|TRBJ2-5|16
CASSFFDNLGRETQYF
TGTGCCAGCAGCTTCTTTGACAATCTGGGCCGGGAGACCCAGTACTTC
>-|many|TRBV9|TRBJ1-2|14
CASSGSRDNYGYTF
TGTGCCAGCAGCGGCTCCAGAGATAACTATGGCTACACCTTC
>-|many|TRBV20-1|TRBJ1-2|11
CSARADYGYTF
TGCAGTGCTAGAGCAGATTATGGCTACACCTTC
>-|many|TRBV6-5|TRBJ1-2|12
CASRGDPYGYTF
TGTGCCAGCAGGGGGGACCCCTATGGCTACACCTTC
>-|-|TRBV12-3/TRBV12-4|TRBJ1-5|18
CASSRTTRGGNSNQPQHF
TGCGCCAGCAGCCGAACAACGCGGGGGGGGAATAGCAATCAGCCCCAGCATTTT
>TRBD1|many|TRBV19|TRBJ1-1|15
CASSIAGTGDTEAFF
TGTGCCAGTAGTATAGCCGGGACAGGGGACACTGAAGCTTTCTTT
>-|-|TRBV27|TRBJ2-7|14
CASSLIYPSYEQYF
TGTGCCAGCAGTTTGATATACCCTTCCTACGAGCAGTACTTC
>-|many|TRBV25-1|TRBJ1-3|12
CASRGIGNTIYF
TGTGCCAGCAGGGGAATCGGAAACACCATATATTTT
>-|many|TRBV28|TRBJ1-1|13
CASSLWRMGEAFF
TGTGCCAGCAGTTTATGGAGGATGGGTGAAGCTTTCTTT
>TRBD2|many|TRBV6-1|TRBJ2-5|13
CASSEDSGETQYF
TGTGCCAGCAGTGAAGATAGCGGGGAGACCCAGTACTTC
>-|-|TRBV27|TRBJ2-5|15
CASSLRGGRGETQYF
TGTGCCAGCAGTTTACGAGGGGGCCGGGGGGAGACCCAGTACTTC
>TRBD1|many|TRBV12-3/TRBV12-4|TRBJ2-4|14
CASSPRGIKVIQYF
TGTGCCAGCAGTCCCAGGGGGATTAAGGTCATTCAGTACTTC
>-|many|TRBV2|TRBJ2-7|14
CASRQPLQFKEQYF
TGTGCCAGCAGACAACCCCTGCAGTTTAAGGAGCAGTACTTC
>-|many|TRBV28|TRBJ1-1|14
CASTTNPVNTEAFF
TGTGCCAGCACCACCAACCCTGTGAACACTGAAGCTTTCTTT
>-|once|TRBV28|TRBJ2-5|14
CASRPRTGKETQYF
TGTGCCAGCCGACCTCGCACCGGAAAAGAGACCCAGTACTTC
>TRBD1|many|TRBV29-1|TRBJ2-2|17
CSGRGRGLEQDTGELFF
TGCAGCGGTCGGGGTAGGGGGCTCGAGCAGGACACCGGGGAGCTGTTTTTT
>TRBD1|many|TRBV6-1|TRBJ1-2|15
CASTLISTGDYGYTF
TGTGCCAGCACCCTTATTTCGACAGGGGACTATGGCTACACCTTC
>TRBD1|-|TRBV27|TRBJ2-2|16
CASSLRQGSFHGELFF
TGTGCCAGCAGTTTAAGACAGGGGTCATTTCACGGGGAGCTGTTTTTT
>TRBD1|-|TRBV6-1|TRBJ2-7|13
CASIQGARGEQYF
TGTGCCAGCATACAGGGGGCGCGAGGCGAGCAGTACTTC
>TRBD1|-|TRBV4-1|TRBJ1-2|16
CASSPGQGNLHYGYTF
TGCGCCAGCAGCCCGGGACAGGGCAATCTCCACTATGGCTACACCTTC
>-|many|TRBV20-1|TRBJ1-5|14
CSARRGGGNQPQHF
TGCAGTGCTAGACGAGGGGGGGGTAATCAGCCCCAGCATTTT
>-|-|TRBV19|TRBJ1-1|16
CASSIELARMNTEAFF
TGTGCCAGTAGTATAGAGCTAGCTCGTATGAACACTGAAGCTTTCTTT
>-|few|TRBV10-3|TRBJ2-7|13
CAISEIRGDEQYF
TGTGCCATCAGTGAAATTCGGGGCGACGAGCAGTACTTC
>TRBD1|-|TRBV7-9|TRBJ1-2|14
CAISFGQGKGGYTF
TGTGCCATCAGCTTCGGACAGGGGAAAGGAGGCTACACCTTC
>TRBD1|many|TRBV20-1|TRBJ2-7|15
CSARDPGTGTYEQYF
TGCAGTGCTAGAGATCCCGGGACAGGGACCTACGAGCAGTACTTC
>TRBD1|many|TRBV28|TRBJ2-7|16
CASSSRWTGGKYEQYF
TGTGCCAGCAGTTCTCGTTGGACAGGGGGCAAATACGAGCAGTACTTC
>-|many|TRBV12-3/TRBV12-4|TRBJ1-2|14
CASRDSSIGYGYTF
TGTGCCAGCAGAGACAGCTCCATCGGCTATGGCTACACCTTC